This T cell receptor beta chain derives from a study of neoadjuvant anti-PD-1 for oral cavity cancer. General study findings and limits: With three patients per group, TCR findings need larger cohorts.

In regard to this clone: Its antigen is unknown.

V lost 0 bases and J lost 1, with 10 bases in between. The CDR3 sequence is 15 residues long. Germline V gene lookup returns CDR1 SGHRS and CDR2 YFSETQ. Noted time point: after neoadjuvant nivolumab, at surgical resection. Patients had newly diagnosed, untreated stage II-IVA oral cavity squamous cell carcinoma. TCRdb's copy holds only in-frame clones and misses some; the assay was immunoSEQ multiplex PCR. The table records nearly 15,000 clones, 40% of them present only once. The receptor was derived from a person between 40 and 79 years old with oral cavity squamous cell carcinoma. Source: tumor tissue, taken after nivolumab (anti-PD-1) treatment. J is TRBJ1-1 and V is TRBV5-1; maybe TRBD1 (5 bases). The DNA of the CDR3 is TGCGCCAGCAGCTTGGGGCTGGGGGGGAACACTGAAGCTTTCTTT. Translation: CASSLGLGGNTEAFF.